This T cell receptor (beta chain) was retrieved from a study of T cell clones after liver transplantation (dated by TCRdb to the late 2010s). About the study as a whole: ITN030ST, the source of the samples, was a randomized trial that attempted immunosuppression withdrawal within 2 years of liver transplantation. Donor-reactive T cell clones were identified by TCRbeta sequencing following a pre-transplant mixed lymphocyte reaction and were subsequently tracked in post-transplant blood. A cohort of 8 liver transplant recipients was studied, of whom 3 were classified as tolerant and 5 as non-tolerant. No induction therapy was given to the subjects, and standard immunosuppression was administered until randomization at 12-24 months post-transplant. Third party-reactive TCRbeta sequences from pre-transplant MLRs were also identified as an antigen-independent comparator for donor-reactive sequences. Blood samples were taken pre-transplant, pre-randomization before withdrawal, and post-randomization after full withdrawal or failed withdrawal. Three of the eight recipients were HCV-positive; the others were transplanted for non-autoimmune, non-viral indications. Tolerance meant complete immunosuppression withdrawal for at least one year without liver enzymes rising beyond twice the upper limit of normal. Study-wide findings and limitations: Once repertoire turnover was taken into account, donor-reactive detection showed a significant reduction for CD4 in 7 of 8 subjects and for CD8 in 8 of 8. Donor-reactive sequences decreased more than third party-reactive sequences, which suggests partial antigen-specific deletion that was not related to withdrawal success. In two subjects, low numbers of available donor cells limited the measurable donor-reactive repertoire. Because no allograft tissue specimens were available, donor-reactive T cells may have migrated into the graft instead of being deleted. A significant post-transplant decrease in circulating donor-reactive CD4 TCRbeta sequences was observed in most of the 8 subjects, irrespective of tolerance or HCV status. The conclusions were preliminary, being limited by small, heterogeneous patient numbers and by non-standardized post-transplant time points.

Using immunoSEQ, frozen genomic DNA was subjected to high-throughput TCRbeta CDR3 sequencing, a process that included PCR amplification, mapping, bias correction and internal controls. The paper's processing steps were these. Productive rearrangements were kept, and unique TCRbeta sequences were defined by CDR3 nucleotide sequence plus V and J gene. For a sequence to be called donor-reactive, it needed a frequency of at least 0.01% and at least 5-fold expansion in CFSE-low cells compared with unstimulated pre-transplant cells. Minimum frequency thresholds were set for each subject based on the unstimulated sample with the lowest template count, ensuring at least 90% detection power. Jensen-Shannon divergence between the top 1000 TCRbeta sequences after and before transplant was used to measure repertoire turnover. Two-sided Fisher's exact tests were used to test for changes in how often donor-reactive sequences were detected. Sourced from immuneACCESS, this table was stored by TCRdb with only in-frame sequences that have V and J called. A share of the clones is absent; for the studies checked, an unresolved V gene accounts for under half, and the remainder has no known explanation. V and J calls and clone size are copied from that table; D and trimming were computed from the DNA. The sample data list over 100,000 clones, and around 86% of these were observed just once. The ten largest clones take up about 1% of the sample.

The time point label, as the study defines it: pre-transplant. Thawed unstimulated PBMCs were stained for CD3, CD4 and CD8 and FACS-sorted into CD3+CD4+ and CD3+CD8+ populations. All 8 studied subjects were randomized to immunosuppression withdrawal. The Qiagen DNeasy Blood and Tissue Kit was used for genomic DNA isolation. The cysteine opens and the phenylalanine closes a CDR3 of 15 amino acids. Only the CDR3 region is kept as DNA, spanning 45 bases read in frame from base 1. V has 7 bases trimmed and J has 2 bases trimmed; junction bases matching no gene number 10. CDR1 and CDR2, looked up from the germline V gene, are SGHAT and FQNNGV. Concerning this clone itself: Its recognized antigen is unknown. No quality values exist for individual bases; no much larger clone is one base distant.

This specimen consisted of CD4+ T cells from blood, obtained before liver transplant. The chain was built from TRBV11-2 and TRBJ1-1, with TRBD1 identical over 7 junction bases. This receptor was taken from a human donor who received a liver transplant. The sequenced DNA: TGTGCCAGCAAAGGAACCGGGACAGTCAACACTGAAGCTTTCTTT. Its protein reads: CASKGTGTVNTEAFF.